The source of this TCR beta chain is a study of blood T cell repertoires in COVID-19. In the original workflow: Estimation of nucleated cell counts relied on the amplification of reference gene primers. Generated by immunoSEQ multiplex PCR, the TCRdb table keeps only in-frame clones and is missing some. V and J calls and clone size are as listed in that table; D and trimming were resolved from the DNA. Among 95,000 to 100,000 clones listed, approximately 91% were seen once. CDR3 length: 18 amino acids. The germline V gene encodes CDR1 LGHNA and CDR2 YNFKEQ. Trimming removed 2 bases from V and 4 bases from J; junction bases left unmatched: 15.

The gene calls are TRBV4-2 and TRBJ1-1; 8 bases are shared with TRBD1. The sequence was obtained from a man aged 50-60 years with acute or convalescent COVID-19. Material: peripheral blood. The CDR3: CASSQLHQDRARGTEAFF. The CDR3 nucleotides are TGTGCCAGCAGCCAACTACACCAGGACAGGGCCAGGGGCACTGAAGCTTTCTTT.